This entry lists 29 T cell receptor beta chains sequenced from one sample in a study of post-analysis software for immune sequencing data. Findings of the study overall: In patients, TRBV5-6, TRBV5-1 and TRBV20-1 belonged to 4 or 5 TRBV segments found more frequently than in controls.

Antigens of these TCRs are unknown. Unique molecular identifiers were built into the TCR beta cDNA libraries. MiXCR, applied by TCRdb to the PCR reads, yields one record per CDR3 protein. The data show some 700,000 distinct CDR3 sequences, 59% seen once. The specimen sequenced was blood. The receptors were gathered from a girl aged 2-10 years with multiple sclerosis.

The chain is built from TRBV5-5 and TRBJ2-3; TRBD2 agrees at 7 bases. The V gene end was trimmed by 2 bases and the J gene end by 2 bases; junction bases not matched to a gene: 5. Germline V CDR1 and CDR2: SGHKS, YYEKEE (reference sequence). This CDR3 is 15 amino acids long. This CDR3 is CASSFILAATDTQYF. The CDR3, as DNA: TGTGCCAGCAGCTTCATTCTAGCGGCCACAGATACGCAGTATTTT.

The V call is TRBV7-8, the J call TRBJ2-7; 7 positions match TRBD1. Germline-derived CDR1 and CDR2 are SGHVS and FQNEAQ. V was pared by 1 base and J by 6 bases, with 3 bases of the junction left unmatched. The CDR3 loop spans 13 amino acids. DNA for the CDR3: TGTGCCAGCAGCTTAGAAGGGGGCCCCGAGCAGTACTTC. Its protein product is CASSLEGGPEQYF.

The V call is TRBV15, the J call TRBJ1-2; no reliable D call. The V gene lost 0 bases and the J gene lost 2 bases, with 16 bases spanning the gap. Germline V lookup: CDR1 LNHNV, CDR2 YYDKDF (reference sequence). This CDR3 has 17 residues. In nucleotides, the CDR3 is TGTGCCACCAGCAGAGATTTGGAAGCCAGCCTCAACTATGGCTACACCTTC. This gives the protein CATSRDLEASLNYGYTF.

The chain employs TRBV29-1 and TRBJ2-7, with TRBD1 matching 7 bases. This CDR3 spans 16 amino acids. CDR1 SQVTM and CDR2 ANQGSEA come from the germline V gene. Trimming removed 4 bases from V and 4 bases from J; junction bases left unmatched: 16. The CDR3 nucleotides read TGCAGCGTTGCAGAAGGAAAGACAGGGTACTGGTACGAGCAGTACTTC. Its translation: CSVAEGKTGYWYEQYF.

This clonotype came up once. The genes are TRBV5-1 and TRBJ2-7, with TRBD2 as a possible D gene (6 bases). The CDR3 has 16 residues. Germline V gives CDR1 SGHRS, CDR2 YFSETQ. Trimming removed 4 bases from V and 3 bases from J, with 20 bases in between. As DNA, the CDR3 is TGCGCCAGCAGCCGCAACGCCGGGACGGGGGACTACGAGCAGTACTTC. Translated: CASSRNAGTGDYEQYF.

The chain joins TRBV29-1 to TRBJ2-1, with unresolved D. Germline-derived CDR1 and CDR2 are SQVTM and ANQGSEA. V shed 4 bases and J shed 9 bases, with 16 bases lying between them. This CDR3 is 13 amino acids long. The CDR3 loop is CSVGSGITGEQFF. The CDR3 nucleotides read TGCAGCGTTGGGTCCGGAATAACTGGTGAGCAGTTCTTC.

V gene TRBV20-1 combines with J gene TRBJ2-3; perhaps D is TRBD1 or TRBD2 (5 bases each). Trimming stripped 0 bases from V and 3 bases from J, with 16 bases between. Germline CDR1 and CDR2: DFQATT and SNEGSKA (reference sequence). The CDR3 spans 16 residues. CDR3: CSARDRGRPSTDTQYF. The CDR3 nucleotides are TGCAGTGCTAGAGATCGGGGCAGGCCTTCTACAGATACGCAGTATTTT.

The CDR3 loop is CSVEVNQGVQAFF. The CDR3 nucleotides read TGCAGCGTTGAAGTGAATCAGGGGGTTCAAGCTTTCTTT. V and J are TRBV29-1 and TRBJ1-1, with 7 bases matching TRBD1. The length of the CDR3 is 13 residues. The germline V gene encodes CDR1 SQVTM and CDR2 ANQGSEA. The V segment lost 1 base and the J segment 9 bases; nucleotides outside the gene matches: 8. The variable domain in full, completed from reference TRBV29-1 and TRBJ1-1, reads SAVISQKPSRDICQRGTSLTIQCQVDSQVTMMFWYRQQPGQSLTLIATANQGSEATYESGFVIDKFPISRPNLTFSTLTVSNMSPEDSSIYLCSVEVNQGVQAFFGQGTRLTVV.

The gene calls are TRBV7-9 and TRBJ2-5; unclear D gene. There are 15 residues in the CDR3. Trimming removed 3 bases from V and 0 bases from J, with 11 bases in between. The V gene's germline CDR1 is SEHNR and CDR2 FQNEAQ (reference sequence). CDR3 bases: TGTGCCAGCAGCTTCTCCCGGGCAGACCAAGAGACCCAGTACTTC. Translation: CASSFSRADQETQYF. The complete variable domain, with remaining parts taken from reference TRBV7-9 and TRBJ2-5, reads DTGVSQNPRHKITKRGQNVTFRCDPISEHNRLYWYRQTLGQGPEFLTYFQNEAQLEKSRLLSDRFSAERPKGSFSTLEIQRTEQGDSAMYLCASSFSRADQETQYFGPGTRLLVL.

V and J are TRBV12-5 and TRBJ2-1, with TRBD2 matching over 8 bases. CDR1 and CDR2 (germline): LGHNT, FRNRAP. This CDR3 spans 13 amino acids. The V segment lost 2 bases and the J segment 9 bases; nucleotides outside the gene matches: 3. The CDR3 spells CASGLHLAGEQFF. In DNA form, the CDR3 reads TGTGCTAGTGGTTTGCACCTAGCGGGTGAGCAGTTCTTC.

There are a few counts of this clonotype. The chain couples TRBV5-6 to TRBJ2-7; D gene uncertain. V lost 0 bases, J lost 6 bases, and 4 bases lay in between. Per the germline V gene, CDR1 is SGHDT and CDR2 is YYEEEE. CDR3 length equals 11 residues. The DNA of the CDR3 is TGTGCCAGCAGCTTGGGACCCGAGCAGTACTTC. Its translation is CASSLGPEQYF.

V is TRBV3-1 and J is TRBJ2-7; no clear D. Judging by the DNA end, TRBJ2-5 fits better; the J call may be wrong. Germline-derived CDR1 and CDR2 are LGHDT and YNNKEL (reference sequence). The CDR3 covers 16 residues. The CDR3 sequence: CASSQAPGPHAETQYF. The CDR3 nucleotides are TGTGCCAGCAGCCAAGCCCCGGGCCCCCACGCGGAGACCCAGTACTTC.

The gene calls are TRBV29-1 and TRBJ2-3; no clear D. Germline V gives CDR1 SQVTM, CDR2 ANQGSEA. CDR3 length: 12 residues. V was trimmed by 7 bases and J by 1 base, leaving 9 bases between them. CDR3 protein: CSGKVGTDTQYF. As DNA, the CDR3 is TGCAGCGGGAAAGTCGGCACAGATACGCAGTATTTT.

The rearrangement links TRBV19 to TRBJ2-7, with D perhaps matching TRBD1 (6 bases). Per germline, CDR1 LNHDA and CDR2 SQIVND (reference sequence). The CDR3 is made up of 15 amino acids. V was trimmed by 4 bases and J by 5 bases, leaving 18 bases between them. The CDR3: CASSTYRVRVDEQYF. The CDR3 DNA is TGTGCCAGTAGTACTTACAGGGTTAGAGTTGACGAGCAGTACTTC.

The chain is built from TRBV28 and TRBJ2-5, with D hard to call. The better agreement between TRBJ2-7 and the DNA end casts doubt on the J call. The CDR3 covers 14 residues. The V gene's germline CDR1 is MDHEN and CDR2 SYDVKM. As DNA, the CDR3 is TGTGCCAGCAGCCCCGGCGGACCATCCTACGAGCAGTACTTC. Amino acid sequence: CASSPGGPSYEQYF.

The J gene is TRBJ2-5, the V gene TRBV12-3 or TRBV12-4; D is possibly TRBD1 (6 bases). The J call is doubtful: the DNA matches TRBJ2-7 better. CDR3 length: 14 residues. The CDR3 here is CASSADRFFYEQYF. DNA for the CDR3: TGTGCCAGCTCCGCGGACAGATTTTTCTACGAGCAGTACTTC.

The chain links TRBV20-1 to TRBJ2-1; the match to TRBD2 covers 13 bases. CDR3 size: 19 residues. The ends lost 0 bases at V and 0 bases at J; junction bases unmatched: 8. Germline lookup yields CDR1 DFQATT and CDR2 SNEGSKA (reference sequence). The DNA of the CDR3 is TGCAGTGCTAGAGATTTGGGACTAGCGGGGACGAGCTCCTACAATGAGCAGTTCTTC. Translated, it gives CSARDLGLAGTSSYNEQFF.

J is TRBJ2-1 and V is TRBV20-1; a weak D match, TRBD2 (6 bases). The CDR3 covers 13 residues. Germline loops: CDR1 DFQATT, CDR2 SNEGSKA (reference sequence). Trimming stripped 5 bases from V and 8 bases from J, with 16 bases between. Here the CDR3 reads CSAGGTLLDEQFF. In DNA, the CDR3 is TGCAGTGCTGGGGGGACTTTACTAGATGAGCAGTTCTTC.

The gene calls are TRBV7-6 and TRBJ2-3, with TRBD2 as a possible D gene (5 bases). This CDR3 region has 17 residues. Between the trimmed V and J ends, which lost 2 bases and 4 bases, there was a span of 19 bases. CDR1 SGHVS and CDR2 FNYEAQ come from the germline V gene. In DNA, the CDR3 is TGTGCCAGCAGCTTACCCCTAGCCCCAAGGAGTGCAGATACGCAGTATTTT. Its translation is CASSLPLAPRSADTQYF.

This clonotype was counted once. The chain is built from TRBV20-1 and TRBJ2-7, with 7 bases lining up with TRBD1. The CDR3 extends over 14 amino acids. Germline CDR1 DFQATT, CDR2 SNEGSKA (reference sequence). Losses at the gene ends were 4 bases for V and 0 bases for J; bases not matched to a gene: 6. CDR3 region: CSATGQPSSYEQYF. The CDR3 DNA reads as TGCAGTGCTACGGGACAGCCAAGCTCCTACGAGCAGTACTTC.

The V and J genes are TRBV6-6 and TRBJ1-1; D is perhaps TRBD1 (5 bases). V was trimmed by 2 bases and J by 3 bases, leaving 10 bases between them. Per the germline V gene, CDR1 is MNHNY and CDR2 is SVGAGI (reference sequence). The CDR3 has 14 amino acids. CDR3: CASSYGAQDTEAFF. The CDR3 region has the DNA TGTGCCAGCAGTTACGGGGCGCAGGACACTGAAGCTTTCTTT.

This chain uses TRBV5-1 with TRBJ2-5, with TRBD2 matching over 8 bases. Looked up from germline, CDR1 is SGHRS and CDR2 is YFSETQ. This CDR3 is 16 amino acids long. V gave up 4 bases and J gave up 4 bases; unmatched junction bases: 12. CDR3 residues: CASSVTGTSPTETQYF. CDR3 DNA: TGCGCCAGCAGCGTTACCGGGACTAGTCCTACAGAGACCCAGTACTTC.

The rearrangement links TRBV12-3 or TRBV12-4 to TRBJ2-5; TRBD2 aligns across 9 bases. The length of the CDR3 is 13 residues. V shed 6 bases and J 13 bases; nucleotides not matched to a gene: 12. This chain's CDR3 is CASSQGLALPRYF. As DNA, the CDR3 is TGTGCCAGCAGCCAAGGACTAGCGCTACCCCGGTACTTC.

The rearrangement joins TRBV10-3 to TRBJ2-1; 7 nucleotides agree with TRBD2. Germline loops: CDR1 ENHRY, CDR2 SYGVKD. The trim removed 7 bases at V and 7 bases at J, leaving 16 bases unmatched. The CDR3 length is 16 residues. In nucleotides, the CDR3 is TGTGCCATCACCGACATACCGGGGGGATCTACAAATGAGCAGTTCTTC. Translating it yields CAITDIPGGSTNEQFF.

The chain uses TRBV6-1 and TRBJ2-3; weak D call: TRBD1 (6 bases). Trimming removed 1 base from V and 0 bases from J, with 11 bases in between. Germline V gene data show CDR1 as MNHNS and CDR2 as SASEGT. The CDR3 is 16 amino acids. The CDR3 DNA is TGTGCCAGCAGTGAAGGCAGGGGAGCTAGCACAGATACGCAGTATTTT. Translating it yields CASSEGRGASTDTQYF.

This clonotype was seen once. The chain uses TRBV6-6 and TRBJ1-1, with 8 bases identical to TRBD1. CDR1 MNHNY and CDR2 SVGAGI come from the germline V gene (reference sequence). The CDR3 is 13 amino acids. The trim removed 5 bases at V and 6 bases at J, leaving 5 bases unmatched. This chain's CDR3 is CASSRGQGAEAFF. CDR3 nucleotide sequence: TGTGCCAGCAGTCGCGGACAGGGCGCTGAAGCTTTCTTT.

The chain carries TRBV20-1 and TRBJ2-2; D is undetermined. The germline gives CDR1 DFQATT, CDR2 SNEGSKA (reference sequence). The CDR3 totals 14 residues. Between the trimmed V and J ends, which lost 0 bases and 4 bases, there was a span of 9 bases. Written as DNA, the CDR3 is TGCAGTGCTAGAGACCCGGTGCTCACCGGGGAGCTGTTTTTT. Protein: CSARDPVLTGELFF.

The genes are TRBV30 and TRBJ2-7; D uncertain. Germline V gene data show CDR1 as GTSNPN and CDR2 as SVGIG (reference sequence). CDR3 length equals 11 residues. Trimming took 3 bases from V and 0 from J, leaving 3 bases between them. The CDR3 spells CAWSPSYEQYF. The CDR3 DNA sequence: TGTGCCTGGAGCCCCTCCTACGAGCAGTACTTC. The variable domain in full, completed from reference TRBV30 and TRBJ2-7, reads SQTIHQWPATLVQPVGSPLSLECTVEGTSNPNLYWYRQAAGRGLQLLFYSVGIGQISSEVPQNLSASRPQDRQFILSSKKLLLSDSGFYLCAWSPSYEQYFGPGTRLTVT.

The J gene is TRBJ2-3, the V gene TRBV7-8; D unclear. This CDR3 has 16 residues. V was clipped by 5 bases and J by 4 bases, with 19 bases between them. CDR1 and CDR2 (germline): SGHVS, FQNEAQ. CDR3: CASSPGVDISADTQYF. The CDR3 DNA sequence: TGTGCCAGCAGCCCGGGCGTCGACATTTCTGCAGATACGCAGTATTTT.